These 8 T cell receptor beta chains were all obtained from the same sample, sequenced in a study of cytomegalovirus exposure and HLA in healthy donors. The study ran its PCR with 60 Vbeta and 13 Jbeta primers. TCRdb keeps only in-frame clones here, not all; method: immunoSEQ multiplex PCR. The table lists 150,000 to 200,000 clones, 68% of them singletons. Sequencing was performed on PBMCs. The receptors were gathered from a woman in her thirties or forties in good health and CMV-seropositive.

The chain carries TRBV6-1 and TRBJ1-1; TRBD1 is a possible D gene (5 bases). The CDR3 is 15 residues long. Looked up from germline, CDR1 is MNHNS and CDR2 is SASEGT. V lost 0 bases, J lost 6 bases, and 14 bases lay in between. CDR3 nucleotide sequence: TGTGCCAGCAGTGAAGCGGCTTCAGGGAGGGCTGAAGCTTTCTTT. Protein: CASSEAASGRAEAFF.

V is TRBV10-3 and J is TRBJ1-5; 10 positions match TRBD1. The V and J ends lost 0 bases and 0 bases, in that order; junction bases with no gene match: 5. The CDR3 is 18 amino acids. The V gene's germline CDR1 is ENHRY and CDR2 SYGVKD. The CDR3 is CAISESTGGSYSNQPQHF. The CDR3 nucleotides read TGTGCCATCAGTGAGTCGACAGGGGGCTCGTATAGCAATCAGCCCCAGCATTTT.

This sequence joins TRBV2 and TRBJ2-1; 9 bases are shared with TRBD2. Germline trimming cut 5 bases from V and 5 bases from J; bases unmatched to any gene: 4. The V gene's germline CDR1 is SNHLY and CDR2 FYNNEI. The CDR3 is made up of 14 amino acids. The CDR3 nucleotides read TGTGCCAGCAGTTCGACTAGCGGTGACAATGAGCAGTTCTTC. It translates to CASSSTSGDNEQFF.

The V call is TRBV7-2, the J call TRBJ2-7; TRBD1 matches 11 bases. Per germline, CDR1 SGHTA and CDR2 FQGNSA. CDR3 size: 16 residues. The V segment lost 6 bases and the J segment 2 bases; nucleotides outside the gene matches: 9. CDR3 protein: CASSSPRDRGTYEQYF. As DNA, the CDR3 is TGTGCCAGCAGTTCTCCCCGGGACAGGGGGACCTACGAGCAGTACTTC. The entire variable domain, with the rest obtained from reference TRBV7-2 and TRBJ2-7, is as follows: GAGVSQSPSNKVTEKGKDVELRCDPISGHTALYWYRQSLGQGLEFLIYFQGNSAPDKSGLPSDRFSAERTGGSVSTLTIQRTQQEDSAVYLCASSSPRDRGTYEQYFGPGTRLTVT.

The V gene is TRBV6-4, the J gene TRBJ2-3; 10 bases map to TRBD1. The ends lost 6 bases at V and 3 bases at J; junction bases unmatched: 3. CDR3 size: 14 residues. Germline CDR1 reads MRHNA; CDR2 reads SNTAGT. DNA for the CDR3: TGTGCCAGCAGGCCGGGACAGGGGACAGATACGCAGTATTTT. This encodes CASRPGQGTDTQYF.

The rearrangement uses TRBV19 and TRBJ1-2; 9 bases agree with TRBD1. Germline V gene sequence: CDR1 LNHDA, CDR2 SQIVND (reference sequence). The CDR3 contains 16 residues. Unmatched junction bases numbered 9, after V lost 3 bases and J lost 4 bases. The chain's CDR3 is CASSIPGQGSFYGYTF. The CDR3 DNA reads TGTGCCAGTAGTATTCCCGGACAGGGGTCGTTCTATGGCTACACCTTC. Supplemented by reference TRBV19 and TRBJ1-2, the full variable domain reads DGGITQSPKYLFRKEGQNVTLSCEQNLNHDAMYWYRQDPGQGLRLIYYSQIVNDFQKGDIAEGYSVSREKKESFPLTVTSAQKNPTAFYLCASSIPGQGSFYGYTFGSGTRLTVV.

The chain's CDR3 is CSVEGPLNTEAFF. Here the CDR3 DNA reads TGCAGCGTTGAAGGTCCCCTCAACACTGAAGCTTTCTTT. The chain joins TRBV29-1 to TRBJ1-1; the D is unclear. Trimming removed 1 base at V and 2 bases at J, with 8 bases between. The CDR3 contains 13 residues. Germline V gene sequence: CDR1 SQVTM, CDR2 ANQGSEA.

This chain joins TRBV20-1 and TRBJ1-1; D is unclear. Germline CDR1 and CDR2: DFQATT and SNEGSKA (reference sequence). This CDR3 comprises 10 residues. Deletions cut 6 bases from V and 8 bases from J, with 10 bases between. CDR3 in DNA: TGCAGTGCGAGCCGGAGAGAAGCTTTCTTT. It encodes CSASRREAFF.